This TCR beta chain derives from a study of T cells expressing NK-cell markers. Study in general: Obtained from sorted CD3+CD56+NKG2C+, CD3+CD56+NKG2C- and CD3+CD56-NKG2C+ T cells were the TCR beta repertoires. Study results and limitations: Uncertainty persisted over the HCMV specificity of expanded NKG2C+ T cell clones.

To note about this clonotype: Its antigen remains unknown.

Per the germline V gene, CDR1 is SSHAT and CDR2 is FNYEAQ (reference sequence). The CDR3 sequence is 15 residues long. No DNA is given; TCRdb re-called the 5' RACE reads and lists each CDR3 protein once. This sample's table reports roughly 350,000 distinct CDR3 sequences. Sequencing was done on a sample of blood T cells: a sorted CD56 or NKG2C T cell subset, CD4+ or CD8+ T cells, or bulk PBMC T cells (not recorded which). The gene calls are TRBV7-7 and TRBJ2-3; TCRdb names TRBD1, which stays unverified in the absence of DNA. The source of this sequence is a man aged 18 to 69 in good health. CDR3 residues: CASSPAGGRTDTQYF. The full variable domain, rest sourced from reference TRBV7-7 and TRBJ2-3, is GAGVSQSPRYKVTKRGQDVTLRCDPISSHATLYWYQQALGQGPEFLTYFNYEAQPDKSGLPSDRFSAERPEGSISTLTIQRTEQRDSAMYRCASSPAGGRTDTQYFGPGTRLTVL.